This is a list of T cell receptor beta chains from one sample in a study of T-cell reconstitution after alpha-beta-depleted transplantation in children. Each CDR3 protein gets one entry after TCRdb re-called the PCR reads with MiXCR. The sample has almost 20,000 distinct CDR3 sequences; 10% to 15% are singletons. The input for sequencing was PBMCs, mostly from graft donor cells, taken 60 days after TCRalphabeta/CD19-depleted stem cell transplant. Receptors originate from a female patient aged 2-9 years who had a stem cell transplant for congenital amegakaryocytic thrombocytopenia, so the T cells may come from the graft donor. Both conserved end residues are part of each CDR3. D genes are given only for firm matches. Expanded clones get a size class; other rows say once, few or many, or leave the size out.

CASTRAFEQFF,TGCGCCAGCACGAGGGCCTTTGAGCAGTTCTTC,TRBV5-1,-,many,TRBJ2-1
CASSLRVTGGFYEQYF,TGTGCCAGCAGTTTACGGGTGACAGGGGGTTTTTACGAGCAGTACTTC,TRBV12-3/TRBV12-4,TRBD1,many,TRBJ2-7
CASSQGRGTFSGYTF,TGCGCCAGCAGCCAAGGCAGGGGAACTTTTTCCGGCTACACCTTC,TRBV4-1,-,-,TRBJ1-2
CASSQGNRDQPQHF,TGTGCCAGCAGCCAAGGGAACAGGGATCAGCCCCAGCATTTT,TRBV3-1,-,many,TRBJ1-5
CASSTGTSGETQYF,TGCGCCAGCAGTACCGGGACTAGCGGAGAGACCCAGTACTTC,TRBV5-1,TRBD2,many,TRBJ2-5
CASSLALAEIQETQYF,TGTGCCAGCAGCTTAGCTCTAGCGGAAATCCAAGAGACCCAGTACTTC,TRBV7-2,TRBD2,many,TRBJ2-5
CASSTRFRIGSYGYTF,TGTGCCAGCAGCACTAGATTCCGAATTGGGAGCTATGGCTACACCTTC,TRBV21-1,-,many,TRBJ1-2
CSAGYRDRGFFSNQPQHF,TGCAGTGCTGGTTACCGGGACAGGGGGTTTTTTAGCAATCAGCCCCAGCATTTT,TRBV20-1,TRBD1,many,TRBJ1-5
CSAGGGFGYGYTF,TGCAGCGCCGGGGGAGGGTTCGGCTATGGCTACACCTTC,TRBV29-1,-,many,TRBJ1-2
CASSPLHGANVLTF,TGCGCCAGCAGCCCCTTACATGGGGCCAACGTCCTGACTTTC,TRBV5-1,-,many,TRBJ2-6
CASSLALDRGQQTQYF,TGTGCCAGCAGTTTAGCGCTTGACAGGGGGCAACAGACCCAGTACTTC,TRBV12-3/TRBV12-4,TRBD1,many,TRBJ2-5
CASSQDRRIQYF,TGTGCCAGCAGCCAAGATCGGCGCATTCAGTACTTC,TRBV3-1,-,many,TRBJ2-4
CASTPVGGALYEQYF,TGCGCCAGCACCCCTGTGGGGGGGGCTTTGTACGAGCAGTACTTC,TRBV4-1,-,many,TRBJ2-7
CASKTDRDFSTDTQYF,TGTGCCAGCAAAACGGACAGGGATTTTAGCACAGATACGCAGTATTTT,TRBV12-3/TRBV12-4,TRBD1,many,TRBJ2-3
CASSPGGEPQHF,TGTGCCAGCAGCCCAGGGGGAGAACCCCAGCATTTT,TRBV7-9,TRBD1,many,TRBJ1-5
CASTWGPSPYNEQFF,TGTGCCAGCACTTGGGGTCCCAGCCCCTACAATGAGCAGTTCTTC,TRBV11-2,-,many,TRBJ2-1
CSAREPPTPGTVLDIQYF,TGCAGTGCTAGAGAACCCCCAACTCCGGGGACAGTGCTAGACATTCAGTACTTC,TRBV20-1,TRBD1,many,TRBJ2-4
CASSLYGRRISEAFF,TGTGCCAGCAGCTTATATGGACGGCGGATTTCTGAAGCTTTCTTT,TRBV7-9,-,many,TRBJ1-1
CASSGLRASGRANEQFF,TGTGCCAGCAGCGGCCTTAGGGCTAGCGGGAGGGCCAATGAGCAGTTCTTC,TRBV9,TRBD2,many,TRBJ2-1
CASSVGRVEKLFF,TGTGCCAGCAGTGTAGGGAGGGTGGAAAAACTGTTTTTT,TRBV2,-,many,TRBJ1-4
CSARGGGSTGYEQYF,TGCAGTGCTAGAGGAGGAGGGAGTACGGGATACGAGCAGTACTTC,TRBV20-1,-,many,TRBJ2-7
CASSQTVGGANNEQFF,TGTGCCAGCAGCCAAACGGTGGGAGGCGCTAACAATGAGCAGTTCTTC,TRBV4-2,-,many,TRBJ2-1
CASTQEGGSRNEQFF,TGTGCCTCCACCCAAGAAGGCGGGAGCAGGAATGAGCAGTTCTTC,TRBV3-1,TRBD2,-,TRBJ2-1
CATFEEGGQFF,TGTGCCACCTTCGAAGAGGGAGGTCAGTTCTTC,TRBV6-5,-,many,TRBJ2-1
CASSYSGGAQYF,TGTGCCAGCAGTTACTCAGGAGGAGCCCAGTACTTC,TRBV6-5,-,-,TRBJ2-5
CASSYGTSGGNEQFF,TGTGCCAGCAGTTACGGGACTAGCGGGGGCAATGAGCAGTTCTTC,TRBV6-5,TRBD2,-,TRBJ2-1
CASRKMAGELFF,TGTGCCAGCAGGAAGATGGCCGGGGAGCTGTTTTTT,TRBV12-3/TRBV12-4,-,many,TRBJ2-2
CASSSDAVGGLRNQPQHF,TGTGCCAGCAGCTCAGACGCGGTGGGAGGGTTACGCAATCAGCCCCAGCATTTT,TRBV7-6,-,many,TRBJ1-5
CASSDSNGLAGVDTQYF,TGTGCCAGCAGTGACTCGAACGGACTAGCGGGCGTAGATACGCAGTATTTT,TRBV6-4,TRBD2,-,TRBJ2-3
CASSSTANTGELFF,TGTGCCAGCAGCTCGACAGCGAACACCGGGGAGCTGTTTTTT,TRBV11-2,-,many,TRBJ2-2
CASSSADSSSSYEQYF,TGTGCCAGCAGCTCGGCGGACTCTTCAAGCTCCTACGAGCAGTACTTC,TRBV7-9,-,many,TRBJ2-7
CASSLRGTSTDTQYF,TGTGCCAGCAGTCTCCGAGGGACTAGCACAGATACGCAGTATTTT,TRBV12-3/TRBV12-4,-,many,TRBJ2-3
CCARGGGQGHYNQPQHF,TGCTGTGCTAGAGGGGGCGGACAGGGGCATTACAATCAGCCCCAGCATTTT,TRBV20-1,TRBD1,-,TRBJ1-5
CASSQGRLDEKLFF,TGTGCCAGCAGCCAAGGAAGACTGGATGAAAAACTGTTTTTT,TRBV3-1,-,many,TRBJ1-4
CASSPGLLSYEQYF,TGTGCCAGCAGCCCTGGGCTCCTCTCCTACGAGCAGTACTTC,TRBV12-1,-,-,TRBJ2-7
CSARAAGWPEAFF,TGCAGTGCTAGAGCTGCAGGGTGGCCTGAAGCTTTCTTT,TRBV20-1,-,many,TRBJ1-1